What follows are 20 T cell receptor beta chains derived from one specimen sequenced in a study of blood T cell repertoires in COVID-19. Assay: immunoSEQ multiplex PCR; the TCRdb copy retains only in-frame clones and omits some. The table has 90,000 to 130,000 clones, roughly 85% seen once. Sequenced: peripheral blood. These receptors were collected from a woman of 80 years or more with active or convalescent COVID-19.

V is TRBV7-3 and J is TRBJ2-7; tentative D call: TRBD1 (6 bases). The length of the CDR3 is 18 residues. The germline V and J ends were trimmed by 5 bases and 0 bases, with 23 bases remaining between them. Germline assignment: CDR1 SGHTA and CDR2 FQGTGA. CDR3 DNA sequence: TGTGCCAGCAGCCATCCTCAGGGGCCTCAGGGGAGCTCCTACGAGCAGTACTTC. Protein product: CASSHPQGPQGSSYEQYF.

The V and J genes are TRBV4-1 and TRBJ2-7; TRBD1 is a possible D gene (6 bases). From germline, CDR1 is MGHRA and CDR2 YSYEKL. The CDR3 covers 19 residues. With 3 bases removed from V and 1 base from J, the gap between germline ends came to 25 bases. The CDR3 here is CASSQITSWGPPPSYEQYF. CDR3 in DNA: TGCGCCAGCAGCCAGATAACCTCGTGGGGGCCCCCACCGTCCTACGAGCAGTACTTC.

In DNA, the CDR3 is TGTGCCACCAGCAGACCTCACAGCTATGGCTACACCTTC. It yields the protein CATSRPHSYGYTF. The J gene is TRBJ1-2, the V gene TRBV15; D unclear. The germline V gene has CDR1 LNHNV and CDR2 YYDKDF (reference sequence). This CDR3 is 13 amino acids long. Trimming took 2 bases from V and 4 from J, leaving 8 bases between them.

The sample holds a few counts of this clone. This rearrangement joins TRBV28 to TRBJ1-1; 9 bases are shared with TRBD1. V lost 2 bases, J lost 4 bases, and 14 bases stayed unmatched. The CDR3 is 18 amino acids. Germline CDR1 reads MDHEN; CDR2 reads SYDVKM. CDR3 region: CASSLAVPGQGSGTEAFF. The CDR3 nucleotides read TGTGCCAGCAGTTTAGCCGTACCGGGACAGGGATCGGGCACTGAAGCTTTCTTT.

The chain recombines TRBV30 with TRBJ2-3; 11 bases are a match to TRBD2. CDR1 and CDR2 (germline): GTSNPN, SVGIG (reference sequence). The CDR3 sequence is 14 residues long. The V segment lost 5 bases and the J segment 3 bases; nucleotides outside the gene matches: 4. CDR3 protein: CAWGTSGFTDTQYF. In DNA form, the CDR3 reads TGTGCCTGGGGGACTAGCGGCTTTACAGATACGCAGTATTTT.

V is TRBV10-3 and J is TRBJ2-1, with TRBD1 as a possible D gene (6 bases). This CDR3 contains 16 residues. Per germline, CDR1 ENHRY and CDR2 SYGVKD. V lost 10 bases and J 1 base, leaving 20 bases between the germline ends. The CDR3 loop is CATHGKIDRSYNEQFF. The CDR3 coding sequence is TGTGCCACCCACGGAAAAATCGACAGGTCCTACAATGAGCAGTTCTTC.

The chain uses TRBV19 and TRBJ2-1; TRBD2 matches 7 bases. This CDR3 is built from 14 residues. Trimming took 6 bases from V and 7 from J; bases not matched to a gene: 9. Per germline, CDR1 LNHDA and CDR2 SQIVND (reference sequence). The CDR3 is CASREAGLGNEQFF. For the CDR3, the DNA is TGTGCCAGTAGAGAAGCGGGATTAGGGAATGAGCAGTTCTTC.

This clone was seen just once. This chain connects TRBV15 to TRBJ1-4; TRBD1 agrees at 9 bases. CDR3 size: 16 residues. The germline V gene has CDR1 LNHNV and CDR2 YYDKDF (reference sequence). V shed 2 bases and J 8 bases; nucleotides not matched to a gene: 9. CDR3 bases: TGTGCCACCAGCAGAATACCGGGACAGGGAGGGGAAAAACTGTTTTTT. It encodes CATSRIPGQGGEKLFF.

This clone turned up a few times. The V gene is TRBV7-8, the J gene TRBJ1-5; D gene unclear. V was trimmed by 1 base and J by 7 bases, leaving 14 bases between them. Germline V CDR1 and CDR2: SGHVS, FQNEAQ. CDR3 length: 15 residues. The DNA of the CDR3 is TGTGCCAGCAGCTTAGAAGCGTCCCTGCGACAGCCCCAGCATTTT. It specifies CASSLEASLRQPQHF. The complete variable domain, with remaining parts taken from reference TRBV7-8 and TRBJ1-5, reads GAGVSQSPRYKVAKRGQDVALRCDPISGHVSLFWYQQALGQGPEFLTYFQNEAQLDKSGLPSDRFFAERPEGSVSTLKIQRTQQEDSAVYLCASSLEASLRQPQHFGDGTRLSIL.

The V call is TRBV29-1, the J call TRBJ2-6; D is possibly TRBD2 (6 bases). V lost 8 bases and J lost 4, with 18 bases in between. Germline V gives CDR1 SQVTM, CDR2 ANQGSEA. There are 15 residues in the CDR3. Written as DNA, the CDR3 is TGCAGCCCCCCGGGTCGGGAGCCAGGGGCCAACGTCCTGACTTTC. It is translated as CSPPGREPGANVLTF.

CDR3 loop: CASSLPMGQPYGYTF. In DNA form, the CDR3 reads TGTGCCAGCAGTTTACCGATGGGACAGCCCTATGGCTACACCTTC. This rearrangement joins TRBV28 to TRBJ1-2; TRBD1 matches at 7 bases. Per the germline V gene, CDR1 is MDHEN and CDR2 is SYDVKM. The CDR3 extends over 15 amino acids. Trimming removed 2 bases from V and 4 bases from J; junction bases left unmatched: 7.

CDR3 nucleotides: TGTGCCAGCTCACCTGCGAACGGGTGGAGCAATCAGCCCCAGCATTTT. Translating it yields CASSPANGWSNQPQHF. The chain recombines TRBV18 with TRBJ1-5, with unresolved D. V lost 3 bases and J 1 base, leaving 13 bases between the germline ends. The CDR3 covers 16 residues. CDR1 is KGHSH and CDR2 is LQKENI in the germline V gene.

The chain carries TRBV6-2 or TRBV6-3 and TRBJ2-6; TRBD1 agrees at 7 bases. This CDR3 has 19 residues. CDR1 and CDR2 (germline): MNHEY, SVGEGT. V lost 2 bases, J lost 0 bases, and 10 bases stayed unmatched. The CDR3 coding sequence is TGTGCCAGCAGTTACCCGACAGGGATATCGGGCTCTGGGGCCAACGTCCTGACTTTC. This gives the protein CASSYPTGISGSGANVLTF.

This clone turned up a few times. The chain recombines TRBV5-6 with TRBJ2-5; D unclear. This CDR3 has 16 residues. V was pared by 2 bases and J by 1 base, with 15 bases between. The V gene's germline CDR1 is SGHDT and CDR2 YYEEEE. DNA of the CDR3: TGTGCCAGCAGCTTATATCTCGTCAGGCCCCAAGAGACCCAGTACTTC. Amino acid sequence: CASSLYLVRPQETQYF. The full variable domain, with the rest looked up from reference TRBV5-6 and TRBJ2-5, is DAGVTQSPTHLIKTRGQQVTLRCSPKSGHDTVSWYQQALGQGPQFIFQYYEEEERQRGNFPDRFSGHQFPNYSSELNVNALLLGDSALYLCASSLYLVRPQETQYFGPGTRLLVL.

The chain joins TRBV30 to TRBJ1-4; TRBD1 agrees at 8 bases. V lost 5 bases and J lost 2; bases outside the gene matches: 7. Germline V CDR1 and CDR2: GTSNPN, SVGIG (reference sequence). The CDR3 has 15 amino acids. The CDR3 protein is CAWDEQGGTNEKLFF. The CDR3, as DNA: TGTGCCTGGGATGAACAGGGGGGGACTAATGAAAAACTGTTTTTT.

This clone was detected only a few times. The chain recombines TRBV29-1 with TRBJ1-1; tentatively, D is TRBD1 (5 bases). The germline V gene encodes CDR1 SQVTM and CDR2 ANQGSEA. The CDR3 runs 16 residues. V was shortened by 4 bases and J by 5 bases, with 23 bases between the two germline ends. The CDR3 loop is CSVGAVSGGDYTEAFF. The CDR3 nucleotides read TGCAGCGTTGGGGCGGTATCAGGAGGGGACTATACTGAAGCTTTCTTT.

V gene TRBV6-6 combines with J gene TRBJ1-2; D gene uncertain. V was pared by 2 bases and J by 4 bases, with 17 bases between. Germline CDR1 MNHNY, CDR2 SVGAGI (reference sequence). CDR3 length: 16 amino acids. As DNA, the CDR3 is TGTGCCAGCAGTTACGCGTCGGCGGGCCTTACCTATGGCTACACCTTC. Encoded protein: CASSYASAGLTYGYTF.

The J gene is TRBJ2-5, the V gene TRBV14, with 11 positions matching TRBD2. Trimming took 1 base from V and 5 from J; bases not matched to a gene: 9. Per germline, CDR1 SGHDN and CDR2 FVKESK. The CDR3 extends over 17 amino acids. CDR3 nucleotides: TGTGCCAGCAGCCAAGGACTAGCGGGACTCAATGAGGAGACCCAGTACTTC. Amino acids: CASSQGLAGLNEETQYF.

In DNA, the CDR3 is TGTGCCAGCAGCGTAGAAGGACGGGCGGGGCGGCTGGGCTACACCTTC. The encoded protein is CASSVEGRAGRLGYTF. The chain links TRBV9 to TRBJ1-2, with D possibly matching TRBD1 (5 bases). Looked up from germline, CDR1 is SGDLS and CDR2 is YYNGEE. Trimming left V 0 bases short and J 8 bases short, with 20 bases between. The CDR3 is 16 residues long.

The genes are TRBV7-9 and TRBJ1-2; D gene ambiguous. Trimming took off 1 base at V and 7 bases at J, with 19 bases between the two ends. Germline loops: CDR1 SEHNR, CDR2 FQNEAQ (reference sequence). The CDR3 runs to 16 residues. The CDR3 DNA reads TGTGCCAGCAGCTTAGGAGGATCCGGTGGTTTTGGTGGCTACACCTTC. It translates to CASSLGGSGGFGGYTF. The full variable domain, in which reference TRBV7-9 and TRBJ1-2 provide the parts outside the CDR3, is DTGVSQNPRHKITKRGQNVTFRCDPISEHNRLYWYRQTLGQGPEFLTYFQNEAQLEKSRLLSDRFSAERPKGSFSTLEIQRTEQGDSAMYLCASSLGGSGGFGGYTFGSGTRLTVV.